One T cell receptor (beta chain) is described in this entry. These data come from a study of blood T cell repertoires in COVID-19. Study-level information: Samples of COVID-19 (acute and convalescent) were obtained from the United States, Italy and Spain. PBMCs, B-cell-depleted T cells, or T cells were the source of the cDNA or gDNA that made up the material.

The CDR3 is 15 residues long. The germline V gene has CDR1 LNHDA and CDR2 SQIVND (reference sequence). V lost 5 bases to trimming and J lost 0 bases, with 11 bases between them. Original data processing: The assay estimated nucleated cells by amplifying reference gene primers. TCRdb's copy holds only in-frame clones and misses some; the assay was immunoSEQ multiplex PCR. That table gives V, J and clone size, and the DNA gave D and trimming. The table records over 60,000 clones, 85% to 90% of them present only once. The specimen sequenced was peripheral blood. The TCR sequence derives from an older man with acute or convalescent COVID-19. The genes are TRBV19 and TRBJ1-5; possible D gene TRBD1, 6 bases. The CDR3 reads CASSGGHYSNQPQHF. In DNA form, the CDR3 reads TGTGCCAGTAGTGGGGGACACTATAGCAATCAGCCCCAGCATTTT.